The clone carrying this T cell receptor beta chain was seen a handful of times. Its antigen is still unknown. Germline and junction disagree at one end, which may indicate a read error. Germline CDR1 and CDR2: ENHRY and SYGVKD. This CDR3 is 14 amino acids long. Genomic DNA provided the template from which TCR beta VDJ and CDR3 profiles were obtained. TCRdb reprocessed the reads with MiXCR, giving one entry per CDR3 protein. The sample contains roughly 500,000 distinct CDR3 sequences, around a third of which appear only once. The entry originates in a study of CD8+CD57+ T cells in acquired aplastic anemia. Across the whole study: Each DNA sample taken from sorted CD4+ and CD8+ cells came to about 3.2 ug on average.

Sequenced patients had shown CD8+CD57+ cell expansion by flow cytometry. Severe acquired aplastic anemia was the diagnosis recorded for all patients. Study observations and caveats: The same twenty-nine CD8+ CDR3 sequences occurred in patients and in controls. Significance was not reached for CD8+ Simpson's diversity between patients and controls.

Sequencing was carried out using sorted CD4+, CD8+, or CD8+CD57+ T cells (not recorded which) from PBMCs. V usage is TRBV10-3 and J usage is TRBJ2-2; possible D gene TRBD2, 5 bases. The sequence came from a human donor with aplastic anemia. The DNA for the CDR3 is TGTGCCAGCAGTAACCCCGGGGACACCGGGGAGCTGTTTTTT. Amino acids: CASSNPGDTGELFF.